The rows below give T cell receptor beta chains drawn from one sample of a study of cytomegalovirus exposure and HLA in healthy donors. Sequencing used immunoSEQ multiplex PCR; TCRdb keeps in-frame clones, though not all of them. The sample consists of some 200,000 clones, over 70% of them appearing once. Material: PBMCs. The receptors shown here come from a woman aged 55-69 years in good health and CMV-seropositive. Both conserved end residues are part of each CDR3. Fields, in order: clone size, J gene, V gene, D gene, CDR3 protein. The D gene is left open where the match is weak. The size entry is marked missing in some rows and otherwise reads once, few, many or a size class.

abundance: .
j_gene: TRBJ1-2
v_gene: TRBV6-1
d_gene: TRBD1
CDR3aa: CASSVTGDLDYGYTF

abundance: .
j_gene: TRBJ1-2
v_gene: TRBV5-4
d_gene: TRBD1
CDR3aa: CASSPPDRGRNGYTF

abundance: .
j_gene: TRBJ2-1
v_gene: TRBV30
d_gene: .
CDR3aa: CAWSTTDYNEQFF

abundance: .
j_gene: TRBJ2-7
v_gene: TRBV18
d_gene: TRBD2
CDR3aa: CASSPGGVEQYF

abundance: .
j_gene: TRBJ2-3
v_gene: TRBV4-1
d_gene: TRBD1
CDR3aa: CASSQGPNRGSTDTQYF

abundance: few
j_gene: TRBJ1-5
v_gene: TRBV5-1
d_gene: TRBD1
CDR3aa: CASSVGTGYNQPQHF

abundance: once
j_gene: TRBJ1-4
v_gene: TRBV21-1
d_gene: .
CDR3aa: CASSKRGGVLGEKLFF

abundance: .
j_gene: TRBJ2-7
v_gene: TRBV12-1
d_gene: .
CDR3aa: CASSFETGDYEQYF

abundance: few
j_gene: TRBJ2-7
v_gene: TRBV2
d_gene: TRBD1
CDR3aa: CASSLPDRESYEQYF

abundance: .
j_gene: TRBJ2-5
v_gene: TRBV19
d_gene: .
CDR3aa: CASSMGGQGQMQETQYF

abundance: once
j_gene: TRBJ2-4
v_gene: TRBV18
d_gene: TRBD1
CDR3aa: CASSPDRGNIQYF